This T cell receptor beta chain appears in the sequencing data of a study of T cell clones after liver transplantation. About the research overall: TCRbeta sequencing after a pre-transplant mixed lymphocyte reaction identified graft-donor-reactive clones, later tracked in post-transplant blood. At least one year of complete immunosuppression withdrawal without enzymes over twice normal defined tolerance. Findings and caveats of the study: Rather than being deleted, graft donor-reactive T cells may have moved into the graft.

The CDR3 covers 17 residues. Trimming took 1 base from V and 1 from J; bases not matched to a gene: 5. Germline loops: CDR1 SGHDN, CDR2 FVKESK. Some clones are missing from TCRdb's copy, which holds only in-frame ones; the method was immunoSEQ multiplex PCR. The sample lists over 90,000 clones; about 81% were seen once. Turning to this clone: Its antigen is unknown.

This TCR derives from a human patient who received a liver transplant. The graft donor may have contributed some T cells. The sample here was CD4+ T cells from blood, taken approximately 50 months after liver transplant. The chain has TRBV14 and TRBJ2-4, with 9 bases identical to TRBD1. CDR3 bases: TGTGCCAGCAGCCAAGGAGGACAGGGGTTTGCCAAAAACATTCAGTACTTC. Protein sequence: CASSQGGQGFAKNIQYF.